This TCR beta chain is from a study of Tregs in tolerant kidney transplant recipients. Study-wide background: CD4+CD25+CD127- cells came from approximately 3-day belatacept mixed lymphocyte reactions, some with roughly five-day graft donor restimulation. Sorting used antibodies to exclude donor cells. The study's findings and limits: Biological reproducibility was not directly addressed in this study.

The CDR3 is made up of 15 amino acids. From germline, CDR1 is SGHVS and CDR2 FQNEAQ. V dropped 1 base and J dropped 3; count of bases not matched to a gene: 4. Some clones are missing from TCRdb's copy, which holds only in-frame ones; the method was immunoSEQ multiplex PCR. The data contain 2,500 to 3,000 clones, about two fifths of them singletons. This clone is termed medium-sized. The antigen is not known. Sample: Tregs from blood cultured with allogeneic cells. This sequence was found in a human donor in good health. This chain links TRBV7-8 with TRBJ2-7, with 9 bases that match TRBD2. CDR3: CASSLVSGRGYEQYF. DNA for the CDR3: TGTGCCAGCAGCTTAGTTAGCGGGAGAGGCTACGAGCAGTACTTC.